This TCR beta chain was recovered during a study of blood T cell repertoires in COVID-19. Looking at the study overall: COVID-19 samples collected from the United States, Italy and Spain covered acute and convalescent phases. In each case, the material was cDNA or gDNA derived from T cells, B-cell-depleted T cells, or PBMCs.

In the study's own analysis: Amplification of reference gene primers was used by the study to estimate nucleated cell counts. Sequenced by immunoSEQ multiplex PCR; TCRdb stores in-frame clones only, minus some. V and J calls plus clone size are reproduced from that table; the DNA served to infer D and trimming. Among 120,000 to 150,000 clones listed, around nine tenths were seen once. This CDR3 is built from 11 residues. V was trimmed by 6 bases and J by 3 bases, leaving 8 bases between them. Per the germline V gene, CDR1 is SQVTM and CDR2 is ANQGSEA. The source of this sequence is a woman aged 60 to 75 with acute or convalescent COVID-19. Material: peripheral blood. The chain combines TRBV29-1 with TRBJ1-1; a weak D match, TRBD1 (5 bases). The CDR3 loop reads CSVGTYTEAFF. CDR3 coding DNA: TGCAGCGTGGGGACTTACACTGAAGCTTTCTTT.